The 6 T cell receptor beta chains given below trace back to one sample, sequenced in a study of blood T cell repertoires in COVID-19. Profiling relied on immunoSEQ multiplex PCR, and the TCRdb table lists in-frame clones only, not all of them. The sample carries approximately 210,000 clones, roughly 86% recorded once. The sample was peripheral blood. The receptor source for this set is a woman aged 40 to 49 with acute or convalescent COVID-19.

CDR3 coding DNA: TGCGCCAGCAGCCACCTACCGGGACAGGGGGCTTACGAGCAGTACTTC. Its protein product is CASSHLPGQGAYEQYF. The chain employs TRBV4-1 and TRBJ2-7; 12 bases are shared with TRBD1. The CDR3 has 16 residues. J was trimmed by 4 bases and V by 3 bases; bases with no gene match: 7. Germline V gene sequence: CDR1 MGHRA, CDR2 YSYEKL.

This clone was seen a few times. The chain couples TRBV6-5 to TRBJ1-6, with 7 bases that match TRBD1. Germline trimming cut 11 bases from V and 3 bases from J; bases unmatched to any gene: 7. CDR3 length equals 14 residues. Germline V gives CDR1 MNHEY, CDR2 SVGAGI. The CDR3 is CAGSRDSYNSPLHF. CDR3 DNA sequence: TGTGCCGGGTCCCGGGACAGCTATAATTCACCCCTCCACTTT.

The chain couples TRBV10-3 to TRBJ2-2, with 12 bases lining up with TRBD2. In germline, CDR1 is ENHRY, CDR2 SYGVKD. This CDR3 contains 15 residues. V trimming: 8 bases; J trimming: 3 bases; junction bases outside the gene matches: 4. The CDR3 DNA follows: TGTGCCATCTTCCGACTAGCGGGAGACACCGGGGAGCTGTTTTTT. Translated, it gives CAIFRLAGDTGELFF.

V and J are TRBV6-5 and TRBJ2-1; TRBD1 might be the D (5 bases). The germline V gene has CDR1 MNHEY and CDR2 SVGAGI. Trimming left V 7 bases short and J 3 bases short, with 16 bases between. This CDR3 is built from 15 residues. This CDR3 is CASTLGASYYNEQFF. CDR3 bases: TGTGCCAGCACCCTAGGGGCTAGTTACTACAATGAGCAGTTCTTC.

This chain connects TRBV11-2 to TRBJ2-2; 12 nucleotides line up with TRBD1. V lost 10 bases to trimming and J lost 8 bases; unmatched junction nucleotides: 11. The CDR3 sequence is 15 residues long. The germline CDR1 and CDR2 sequences are SGHAT and FQNNGV. The chain's CDR3 is CATGMGTGGGGELFF. The CDR3 DNA sequence: TGTGCCACCGGGATGGGGACAGGGGGCGGTGGGGAGCTGTTTTTT.

The chain recombines TRBV10-3 with TRBJ2-7; 10 bases line up with TRBD2. CDR1 ENHRY and CDR2 SYGVKD come from the germline V gene. V gave up 11 bases and J gave up 1 base; unmatched junction bases: 8. This CDR3 has 14 amino acids. CDR3: CAVTPSGSSYEQYF. CDR3 DNA: TGTGCCGTCACCCCTAGCGGGAGTTCCTACGAGCAGTACTTC.